This TCR beta chain came from a study of Graves' ophthalmopathy and Graves' hyperthyroidism. The germline gives CDR1 MDHEN, CDR2 SYDVKM. The trim removed 6 bases at V and 4 bases at J, leaving 11 bases unmatched. This CDR3 has 15 residues. The authors amplified TCR beta CDR3 regions from RNA transcripts. Investigators did first-round RT-PCR with HTBI primers, then second-round multiplex PCR. Each CDR3 protein gets one entry after TCRdb re-called the multiplex PCR reads with MiXCR. The sample holds 150,000 to 200,000 distinct CDR3 sequences, about two fifths seen once. This clonotype has ten or more counts. What it binds is not known. Study conclusions and caveats: A 13-signature model separated ophthalmopathy from stable hyperthyroidism, reaching 87.88% sensitivity and less than 83% specificity cross-validated. The model forecast ophthalmopathy progression, reaching 70.59% sensitivity and roughly 72% specificity. A majority of expanded thyroid clonotypes exceeding 0.001 frequency were likewise present in blood.

Exclusion covered patients with other autoimmune diseases or uncontrolled infections (as well as pregnancy or lactation). The receptor comes from a man younger than 40 with Graves' ophthalmopathy. This chain joins TRBV28 and TRBJ2-7; 8 bases map to TRBD2. The sequencing input was peripheral blood. In nucleotides, the CDR3 is TGTGCCAGCAGATTCCTTCGGGGGGGTCCGTACGAGCAGTACTTC. This sequence encodes CASRFLRGGPYEQYF.